Listed here are 10 T cell receptor beta chains from one sample, sequenced in a study of breast tumors, draining lymph nodes, adjacent tissues. TCRdb reprocessed the multiplex PCR reads with MiXCR, giving one entry per CDR3 protein. The sample carries fewer than 300,000 distinct CDR3 sequences, about 30% recorded once. Breast cancer patients provided tissue from their axillary draining lymph nodes. The specimen was axillary lymph node tissue. The source of these receptors is a female donor with breast cancer. Some clones in this sample may be carry-over from other donors' samples.

The chain couples TRBV2 to TRBJ1-3; no clear D. Germline V CDR1 and CDR2: SNHLY, FYNNEI. V lost 4 bases and J lost 8, with 3 bases in between. The CDR3 covers 10 residues. The CDR3 sequence is CASSADTIYF. In DNA form, the CDR3 reads TGTGCCAGCAGTGCGGACACCATATATTTT. The full variable domain, its missing parts supplied by reference TRBV2 and TRBJ1-3, is EPEVTQTPSHQVTQMGQEVILRCVPISNHLYFYWYRQILGQKVEFLVSFYNNEISEKSEIFDDQFSVERPDGSNFTLKIRSTKLEDSAMYFCASSADTIYFGEGSWLTVV.

The gene calls are TRBV9 and TRBJ1-2; unclear D gene. This CDR3 spans 12 amino acids. Trimming pared 0 bases from V and 10 bases from J, leaving 10 bases between. Germline V gene lookup returns CDR1 SGDLS and CDR2 YYNGEE. CDR3 coding DNA: TGTGCCAGCAGCGTAGCGGGAGGTCCCTACACCTTC. Translation: CASSVAGGPYTF.

Many counts were recorded for this clonotype. The chain is built from TRBV6-1 and TRBJ2-7; tentative D call: TRBD2 (7 bases). The germline V gene encodes CDR1 MNHNS and CDR2 SASEGT. V was pared by 11 bases and J by 6 bases, with 23 bases between. The CDR3 runs 14 residues. CDR3 protein: CALGEGRGTFEQYF. The DNA of the CDR3 is TGTGCCTTAGGGGAGGGAAGGGGGACTTTCGAGCAGTACTTC.

The chain couples TRBV25-1 to TRBJ2-1; 11 bases are a match to TRBD2. Germline CDR1 and CDR2: MGHDK and SYGVNS. The CDR3 spans 14 residues. J was trimmed by 9 bases and V by 4 bases; bases with no gene match: 5. The CDR3 region is CASSASGRYAEQFF. CDR3 DNA: TGTGCCAGCAGTGCTAGCGGGAGGTATGCTGAGCAGTTCTTC.

In its sample, this clonotype was seen many times. CDR3 sequence: CASSLGRTSGEYNEQFF. CDR3 nucleotide sequence: TGTGCCAGCAGCTTAGGAAGGACTAGCGGGGAATACAATGAGCAGTTCTTC. The chain carries TRBV11-2 and TRBJ2-1; TRBD2 matches at 12 bases. The V gene's germline CDR1 is SGHAT and CDR2 FQNNGV. This CDR3 region has 17 residues. V shed 1 base, J shed 4 bases, and the junction held 5 bases outside the gene matches.

Comments on this clonotype: A much larger clone differs from this one at a single base, so this may be a read error. The V gene is TRBV5-8, the J gene TRBJ2-1; D remains unclear. Germline-derived CDR1 and CDR2 are SGHTS and YDEGEE. The CDR3 length is 15 residues. The germline V and J ends were trimmed by 3 bases and 7 bases, with 17 bases remaining between them. Here the CDR3 reads CASSSSDPQVNEQFF. CDR3 coding DNA: TGTGCCAGCAGCTCCTCGGACCCCCAAGTGAATGAGCAGTTCTTC.

CDR3 coding DNA: TGTGCCACCGGCACGACGGCCGGCAACTATGGCTACACCTTC. Protein: CATGTTAGNYGYTF. This chain connects TRBV24-1 to TRBJ1-2, with unresolved D. The CDR3 covers 14 residues. V was pared by 9 bases and J by 2 bases, with 15 bases between. Germline V gives CDR1 KGHDR, CDR2 SFDVKD.

This clonotype has at least ten counts. The gene calls are TRBV4-2 and TRBJ1-4, with TRBD1 matching over 9 bases. This CDR3 spans 14 amino acids. Per germline, CDR1 LGHNA and CDR2 YNFKEQ. Trimming at V came to 6 bases and at J to 7 bases, leaving 6 bases not matched to a gene. The CDR3 nucleotides read TGTGCCAGCAGATCGACAGGGGGGGCTGAAAAACTGTTTTTT. Amino acid sequence: CASRSTGGAEKLFF.

This clonotype occurred many times. CDR3 sequence reads: CAWSFQGQVGFF. In DNA, the CDR3 is TGTGCCTGGAGTTTTCAGGGACAGGTGGGGTTCTTC. The gene calls are TRBV30 and TRBJ2-1, with TRBD1 matching 8 bases. Losses at the gene ends were 2 bases for V and 15 bases for J; bases not matched to a gene: 9. Looked up from germline, CDR1 is GTSNPN and CDR2 is SVGIG (reference sequence). The CDR3 loop spans 12 amino acids.

This clonotype came up many times. V usage is TRBV5-6 and J usage is TRBJ2-3; TRBD2 agrees at 7 bases. The CDR3 spans 15 residues. The V gene's germline CDR1 is SGHDT and CDR2 YYEEEE. V was clipped by 2 bases and J by 3 bases; unmatched bases: 6. Here the CDR3 DNA reads TGTGCCAGCAGCTTCCGTGGGAGGGAAACAGATACGCAGTATTTT. It is translated as CASSFRGRETDTQYF.